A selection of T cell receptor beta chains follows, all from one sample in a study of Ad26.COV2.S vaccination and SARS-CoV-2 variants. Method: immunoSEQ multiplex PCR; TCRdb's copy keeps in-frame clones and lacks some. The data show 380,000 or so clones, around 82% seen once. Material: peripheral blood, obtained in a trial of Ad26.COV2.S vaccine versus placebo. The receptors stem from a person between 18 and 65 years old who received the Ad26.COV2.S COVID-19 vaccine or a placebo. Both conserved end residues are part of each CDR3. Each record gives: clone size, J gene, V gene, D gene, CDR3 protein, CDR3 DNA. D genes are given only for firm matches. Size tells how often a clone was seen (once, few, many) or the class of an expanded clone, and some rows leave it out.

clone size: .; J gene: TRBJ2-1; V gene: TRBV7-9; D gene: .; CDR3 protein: CASSLVPYNEQFF; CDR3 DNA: TGTGCCAGCAGCTTGGTCCCCTACAATGAGCAGTTCTTC
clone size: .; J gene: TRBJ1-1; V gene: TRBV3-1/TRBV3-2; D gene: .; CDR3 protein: CASSQGVGMNTEAFF; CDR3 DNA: TGTGCCAGCAGCCAAGGTGTGGGGATGAACACTGAAGCTTTCTTT
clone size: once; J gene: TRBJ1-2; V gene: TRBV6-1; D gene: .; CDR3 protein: CASSGPGGDTNYGYTF; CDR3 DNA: TGTGCCAGCAGTGGACCGGGGGGGGATACTAACTATGGCTACACCTTC
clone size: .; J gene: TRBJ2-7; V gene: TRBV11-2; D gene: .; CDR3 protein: CASSLEAKGRYF; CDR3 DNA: TGTGCCAGCAGCTTAGAGGCGAAGGGACGGTACTTC
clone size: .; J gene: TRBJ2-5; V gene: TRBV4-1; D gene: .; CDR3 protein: CASSQGAPSAETQYF; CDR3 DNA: TGCGCCAGCAGCCAAGGGGCGCCTAGCGCAGAGACCCAGTACTTC
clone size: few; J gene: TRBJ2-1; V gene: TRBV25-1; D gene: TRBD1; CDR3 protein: CASSMGDRAGNEQFF; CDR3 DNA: TGTGCCAGCAGTATGGGGGACAGGGCCGGGAATGAGCAGTTCTTC
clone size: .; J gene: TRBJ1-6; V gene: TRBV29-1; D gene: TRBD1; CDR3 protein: CSVRDSNSPLHF; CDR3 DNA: TGCAGCGTGCGGGACAGCAATTCACCCCTCCACTTT
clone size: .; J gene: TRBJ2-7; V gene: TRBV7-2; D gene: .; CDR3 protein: CASSLVGFEQYF; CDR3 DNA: TGTGCCAGCAGCTTAGTAGGGTTCGAGCAGTACTTC
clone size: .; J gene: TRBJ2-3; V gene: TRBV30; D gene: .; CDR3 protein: CARRISTDTQYF; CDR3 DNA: TGTGCCCGAAGGATCTCCACAGATACGCAGTATTTT
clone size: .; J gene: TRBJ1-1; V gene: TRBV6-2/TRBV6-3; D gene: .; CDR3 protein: CASRYRDEAFF; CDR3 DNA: TGTGCCAGCAGATACCGGGACGAGGCTTTCTTT
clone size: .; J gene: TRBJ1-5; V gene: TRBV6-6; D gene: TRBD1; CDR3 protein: CASSWTGSNQPQHF; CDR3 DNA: TGTGCCAGCAGTTGGACAGGGTCCAATCAGCCCCAGCATTTT
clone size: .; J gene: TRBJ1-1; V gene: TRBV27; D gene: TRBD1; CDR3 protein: CASRKTGGYTEAFF; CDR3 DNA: TGTGCCAGTCGGAAGACAGGGGGCTATACTGAAGCTTTCTTT
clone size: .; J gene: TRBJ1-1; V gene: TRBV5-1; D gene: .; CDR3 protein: CASSPTMNTEAFF; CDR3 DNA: TGCGCCAGCAGCCCCACAATGAACACTGAAGCTTTCTTT
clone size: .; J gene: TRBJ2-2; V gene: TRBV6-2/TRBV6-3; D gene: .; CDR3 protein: CASSSPWGEVGELFF; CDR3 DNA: TGTGCCAGCAGTTCCCCATGGGGGGAGGTCGGGGAGCTGTTTTTT
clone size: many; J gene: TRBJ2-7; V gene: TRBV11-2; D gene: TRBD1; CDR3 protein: CASSLGTGDRRYF; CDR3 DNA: TGTGCCAGCAGCTTAGGGACAGGGGACCGCCGGTACTTC
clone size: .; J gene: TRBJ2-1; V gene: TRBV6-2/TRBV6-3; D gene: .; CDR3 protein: CASSFQGRENEQFF; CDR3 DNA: TGTGCCAGCAGTTTTCAGGGGCGCGAAAATGAGCAGTTCTTC
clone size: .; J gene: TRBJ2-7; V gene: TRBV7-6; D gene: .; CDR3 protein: CASSLNGLSYEQYF; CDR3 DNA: TGTGCCAGCAGCTTAAACGGGTTATCTTACGAGCAGTACTTC
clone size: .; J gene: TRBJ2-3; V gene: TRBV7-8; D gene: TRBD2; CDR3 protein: CASNLLAGVDTQYF; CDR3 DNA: TGTGCCAGCAATCTCCTAGCGGGGGTGGATACGCAGTATTTT
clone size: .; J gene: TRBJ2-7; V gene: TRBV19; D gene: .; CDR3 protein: CASSISSLYEQYF; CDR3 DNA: TGTGCCAGTAGTATATCCAGCCTCTACGAGCAGTACTTC
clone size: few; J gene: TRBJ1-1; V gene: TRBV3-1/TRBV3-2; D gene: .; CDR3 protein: CASSPPRRTAEAFF; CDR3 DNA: TGTGCCAGCAGCCCCCCTCGTAGGACGGCTGAAGCTTTCTTT
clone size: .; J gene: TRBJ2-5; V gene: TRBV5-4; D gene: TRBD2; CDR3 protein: CASSLWSSGGGTQYF; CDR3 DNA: TGTGCCAGCAGCTTGTGGTCTAGCGGGGGCGGGACCCAGTACTTC
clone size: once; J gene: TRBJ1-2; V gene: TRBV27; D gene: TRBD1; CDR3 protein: CASSERQGDYGYTF; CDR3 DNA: TGTGCCAGCAGTGAGAGACAGGGGGACTATGGCTACACCTTC
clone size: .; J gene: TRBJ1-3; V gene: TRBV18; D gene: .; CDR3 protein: CASSPQRGLGRNTIYF; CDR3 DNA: TGTGCCAGCTCACCACAAAGAGGCCTGGGTAGAAACACCATATATTTT
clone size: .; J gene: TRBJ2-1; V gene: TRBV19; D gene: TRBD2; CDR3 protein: CASSIGAGGPFDEQFF; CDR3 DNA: TGTGCCAGTAGTATAGGGGCGGGGGGGCCCTTCGATGAGCAGTTCTTC
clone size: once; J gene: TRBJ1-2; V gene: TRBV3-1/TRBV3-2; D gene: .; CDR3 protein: CASSQGGTPDHYGYTF; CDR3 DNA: TGTGCCAGCAGCCAAGGAGGGACACCCGACCACTATGGCTACACCTTC
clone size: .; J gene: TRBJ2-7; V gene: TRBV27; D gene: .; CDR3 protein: CASSPSEDSGYEQYF; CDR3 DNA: TGTGCCAGCAGTCCCTCCGAGGATAGCGGCTACGAGCAGTACTTC
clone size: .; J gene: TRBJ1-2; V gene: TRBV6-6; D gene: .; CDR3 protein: CASMTRLAGGYTF; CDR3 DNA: TGTGCCAGTATGACCCGCCTCGCAGGCGGCTACACCTTC
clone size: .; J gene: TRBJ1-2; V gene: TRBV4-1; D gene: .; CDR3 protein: CASSQDPNYGYTF; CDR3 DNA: TGCGCCAGCAGCCAAGACCCAAACTATGGCTACACCTTC
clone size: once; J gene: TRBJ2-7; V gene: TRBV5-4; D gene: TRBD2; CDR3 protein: CASSIRLAGNYEQYF; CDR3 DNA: TGTGCCAGCAGCATCCGACTAGCGGGTAATTACGAGCAGTACTTC
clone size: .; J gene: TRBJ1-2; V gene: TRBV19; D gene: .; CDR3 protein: CASSIDGRGNAGYTF; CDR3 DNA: TGTGCCAGTAGTATAGATGGAAGAGGGAATGCTGGCTACACCTTC
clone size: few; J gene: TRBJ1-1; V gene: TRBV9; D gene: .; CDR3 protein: CASSEYPDSSYTEAFF; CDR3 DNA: TGTGCCAGCAGCGAATACCCAGACAGCAGCTACACTGAAGCTTTCTTT
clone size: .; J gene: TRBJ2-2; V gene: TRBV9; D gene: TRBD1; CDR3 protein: CANRGQNTGELFF; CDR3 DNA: TGTGCCAACAGGGGACAGAACACCGGGGAGCTGTTTTTT
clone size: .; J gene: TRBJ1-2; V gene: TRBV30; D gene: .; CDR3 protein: CAWSRALPGGYTF; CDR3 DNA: TGTGCCTGGAGTCGGGCCTTACCAGGTGGCTACACCTTC
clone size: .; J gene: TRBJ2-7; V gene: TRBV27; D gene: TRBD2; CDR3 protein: CASSSLTSGRAQQYF; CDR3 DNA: TGTGCCAGCAGTTCCCTCACTAGCGGGAGGGCACAGCAGTACTTC
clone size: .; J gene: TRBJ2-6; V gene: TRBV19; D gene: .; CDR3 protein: CASSISGGANVLTF; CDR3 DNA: TGTGCCAGTAGTATCTCGGGAGGGGCCAACGTCCTGACTTTC
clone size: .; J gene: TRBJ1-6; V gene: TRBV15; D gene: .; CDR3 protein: CATSREVSGNSPLHF; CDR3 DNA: TGTGCCACCAGCAGAGAAGTCAGTGGTAATTCACCCCTCCACTTT
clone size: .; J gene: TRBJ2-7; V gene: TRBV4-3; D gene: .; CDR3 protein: CASSPKLGSHYEQYF; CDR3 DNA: TGCGCCAGCAGCCCTAAACTCGGCTCCCACTACGAGCAGTACTTC
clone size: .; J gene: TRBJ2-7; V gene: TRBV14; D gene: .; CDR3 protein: CASSQPPGYEQYF; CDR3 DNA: TGTGCCAGCAGCCAACCTCCAGGCTACGAGCAGTACTTC
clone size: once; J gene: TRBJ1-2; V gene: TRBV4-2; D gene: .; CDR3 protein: CASSQEQGSVGGYTF; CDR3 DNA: TGTGCCAGCAGCCAAGAGCAGGGTAGTGTAGGTGGCTACACCTTC
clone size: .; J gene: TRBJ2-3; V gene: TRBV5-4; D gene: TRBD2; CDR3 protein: CASDERGGADTQYF; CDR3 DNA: TGTGCCAGCGACGAGCGGGGGGGCGCAGATACGCAGTATTTT
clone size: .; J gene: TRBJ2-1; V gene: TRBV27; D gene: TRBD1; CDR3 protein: CASTLGSGTGGNNEQFF; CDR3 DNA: TGTGCCAGCACCTTGGGATCTGGGACAGGGGGCAACAATGAGCAGTTCTTC
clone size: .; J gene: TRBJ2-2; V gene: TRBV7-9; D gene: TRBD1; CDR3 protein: CASSSWTGGIGELFF; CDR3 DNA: TGTGCCAGCAGCTCGTGGACAGGGGGCATCGGGGAGCTGTTTTTT
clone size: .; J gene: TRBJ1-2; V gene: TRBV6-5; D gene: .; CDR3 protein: CASSRGPPNYGYTF; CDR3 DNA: TGTGCCAGCAGTCGGGGACCTCCTAACTATGGCTACACCTTC
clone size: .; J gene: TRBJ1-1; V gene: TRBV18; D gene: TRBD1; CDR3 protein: CASFIRTGGVEAFF; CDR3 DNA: TGTGCCAGCTTCATTCGGACAGGGGGGGTTGAAGCTTTCTTT
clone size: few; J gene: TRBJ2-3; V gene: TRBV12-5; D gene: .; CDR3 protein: CASGLVLGGGDTQYF; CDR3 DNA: TGTGCTAGTGGTTTGGTACTGGGGGGAGGAGATACGCAGTATTTT
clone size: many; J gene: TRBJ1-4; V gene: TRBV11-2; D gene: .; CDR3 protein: CASSPDRDEGRLFF; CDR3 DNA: TGTGCCAGCAGCCCCGACCGGGACGAGGGAAGGCTGTTTTTT
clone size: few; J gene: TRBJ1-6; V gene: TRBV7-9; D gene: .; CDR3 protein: CASSVDGYNSPLHF; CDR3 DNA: TGTGCCAGCAGTGTGGACGGCTACAATTCACCCCTCCACTTT
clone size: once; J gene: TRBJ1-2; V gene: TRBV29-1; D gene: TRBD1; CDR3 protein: CSVEDPRGTGNYGYTF; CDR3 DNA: TGCAGCGTTGAAGACCCTAGGGGGACAGGGAACTATGGCTACACCTTC